A single sample gave rise to the 2 T cell receptor beta chains below, sequenced in a study of siplizumab effects on memory and regulatory T cells. Generated by immunoSEQ multiplex PCR, the TCRdb table keeps only in-frame clones and is missing some. The table lists roughly 120,000 clones, over 85% of them singletons, with approximately 1.2% in the top ten. Sequenced: CD4+ T cells sorted from blood. Receptors were obtained from a human donor in good health.

CDR3 in amino acids: CASRGTGDSFDGYTF. Here the CDR3 DNA reads TGTGCCAGCAGGGGGACAGGGGACTCCTTTGATGGCTACACCTTC. The chain carries TRBV21-1 and TRBJ1-2; the table names TRBD1, a call not compared with the DNA. TRBV21-1 counts as a pseudogene. The CDR3 is made up of 15 amino acids.

The chain couples TRBV25-1 to TRBJ2-4; D remains unclear. CDR3 length: 13 amino acids. The V end lost 3 bases, the J end lost 7 bases, and 10 bases lay between the germline ends. Germline V gene sequence: CDR1 MGHDK, CDR2 SYGVNS. CDR3 residues: CASSDLTANIQYF. The CDR3 coding sequence is TGTGCCAGCAGTGATCTGACGGCCAACATTCAGTACTTC.